The TCR beta chain described here comes from a study of T-cell reconstitution after alpha-beta-depleted transplantation in children. Study-wide points: Expanded graft clones, several hundred of them, were reportedly the source of alpha-beta T cells about two months after transplant. Surviving thymic progenitors and recipient T cells were the source of high TCRbeta diversity at day 60 in some patients.

Trimming took 6 bases from V and 1 from J, leaving 16 bases between them. CDR3 length equals 15 residues. Unique molecular identifiers tagged the TCRbeta library. TCRdb fed the PCR reads into MiXCR, producing one record per CDR3 protein. Of some 460,000 distinct CDR3 sequences listed, 15% to 20% are singletons. A word on this clonotype: Its specificity is not known.

The chain combines TRBV12-3 or TRBV12-4 with TRBJ2-7; possibly TRBD1 for D (6 bases). The sample in question was PBMCs, mostly from graft donor cells, obtained 360 days after TCRalphabeta/CD19-depleted stem cell transplant. The clonotype originates from a boy in the first two years of life who had a stem cell transplant for Wiskott-Aldrich syndrome, so the T cells may come from the graft donor. This CDR3 reads CASSRQVSVSYEQYF. CDR3 DNA: TGTGCCAGCAGCCGACAGGTCTCCGTGTCCTACGAGCAGTACTTC.